This T cell receptor (beta chain) was captured in a study of T cells in Graves' hyperthyroidism and ophthalmopathy. Across the study: Peripheral blood collection took place at initial diagnosis, before any treatment.

The TCR beta CDR3 regions underwent amplification using RNA transcripts as the source. HTBI primers were employed in a first-round RT-PCR of the TCR CDR3. MiXCR, run by TCRdb on the multiplex PCR reads, gives a single entry per CDR3 protein. The table records roughly 380,000 distinct CDR3 sequences, 14% of them present only once. Hyperthyroidism, newly diagnosed and lasting under 2 months, affected patients aged 18 to 65. In making diagnoses, clinical symptoms, serum thyroxine and TRAb, thyroid ultrasound and orbital computed tomography were all used. The germline gives CDR1 SGHRS, CDR2 YFSETQ. The ends were cut back, 1 base at V and 0 bases at J, with 13 bases in the middle. CDR3 size: 17 residues. This clonotype was found a few times.

The sample was blood. The origin of this receptor is an older woman with Graves' hyperthyroidism. The genes are TRBV5-1 and TRBJ2-2; possible D gene TRBD2, 5 bases. The CDR3 sequence is CASSLISGQPNTGELFF. The CDR3 coding sequence is TGCGCCAGCAGCTTGATAAGCGGCCAACCGAACACCGGGGAGCTGTTTTTT.